This TCR beta chain was sequenced in a study of T cells expressing NK-cell markers. Germline V gene data show CDR1 as PRHDT and CDR2 as FYEKMQ (reference sequence). CDR3 length: 17 residues. TCRdb reprocessed the 5' RACE reads; each CDR3 protein has one entry and no DNA is given. Listed are 150,000 to 200,000 distinct CDR3 sequences; over 20% falls within the top ten. The TCR was taken from a man aged 18-70 years in good health. The sequencing input was blood T cells: a sorted CD56 or NKG2C T cell subset, CD4+ or CD8+ T cells, or bulk PBMC T cells (not recorded which). The chain combines TRBV13 with TRBJ2-3; the D gene TCRdb calls, TRBD2, cannot be checked with no DNA. Here the CDR3 reads CASSHPPGLAVTDTQYF.